The source of this T cell receptor (beta chain) is a study of regulatory T cells in long-lasting Graves disease. Broader study findings: Preferential use of TRBV28, TRBJ1-2 and TRBJ2-5 was seen in persistent disease.

This clonotype showed up many times. Antigen: not known. Time point given: newly diagnosed GD, antithyroid drugs for less than 3 months. PBMC-derived RNA was used for the TCR library. CDR1 is LGHDT, CDR2 YNNKEL, per germline (reference sequence). V gave up 0 bases and J gave up 6 bases, with 5 bases separating them. The length of the CDR3 is 12 residues. Researchers made TCR beta libraries by using iRepertoire HTBI primers and running Arm-PCR on CDR3 regions. TCRdb re-called the multiplex PCR reads with MiXCR, one entry per CDR3 protein. The data contain around 400,000 distinct CDR3 sequences, 12% of them singletons. This sample also appeared in a second study, on T cells in Graves' hyperthyroidism and ophthalmopathy. This second study says: The model identified upcoming ophthalmopathy a median approximately 6.4 months ahead of onset.

The clonotype originates from a woman younger than 30 with Graves disease. The sequences come from peripheral blood mononuclear cells (PBMCs), collected at new diagnosis, from a patient treated with antithyroid drugs. The V gene is TRBV3-1, the J gene TRBJ1-1; unclear D gene. The CDR3 DNA reads as TGTGCCAGCAGCCAAGATAGTGCTGAAGCTTTCTTT. Translation: CASSQDSAEAFF.